This TCR beta chain was observed in a study of blood T cell repertoires in COVID-19. Using immunoSEQ multiplex PCR, the repertoire was profiled, and TCRdb retains in-frame clones only, with some absent. The sample has 60,000 or so clones, around 80% seen once. Input material: peripheral blood. The receptor was isolated from a man aged 60 to 69 with acute or convalescent COVID-19.

The CDR3 coding sequence is TGTGCCAGCAGCGTACGAGGGACTAGCGGGAACACAGATACGCAGTATTTT. Translated: CASSVRGTSGNTDTQYF. This rearrangement joins TRBV9 to TRBJ2-3, with 13 bases fitting TRBD2. The CDR3 runs 17 residues. With V trimmed by 1 base and J by 2 bases, 4 bases remained unmatched. Germline lookup yields CDR1 SGDLS and CDR2 YYNGEE.